This TCR beta chain was observed in a study of tumor and adjacent non-tumor tissue in lung cancer. General observations from the study: TCR diversity was significantly greater in tumor than normal lung tissue.

This CDR3 spans 13 amino acids. Germline CDR1 and CDR2: WNHNN and SYGVQD (reference sequence). The junction had 7 bases not matched to a gene; V was cut back by 5 bases and J by 7 bases. No cell sorting was done before RNA was extracted from the tissue. More than 3 cm separated this lung sample from the edge of the tumor. Chemotherapy-naive patients with new lung cancer underwent thoracic surgery in China, August–late 2014. This clonotype has only one observation. Its specificity is unknown. This clone may be a read error of a much larger clone one base away. TCRbeta libraries were built with three rounds of nested PCR, modified from ARM-PCR. A single record per CDR3 protein comes from TCRdb applying MiXCR to the multiplex PCR reads. Of about 80,000 distinct CDR3 sequences in the sample, more than 80% were seen once.

The rearrangement links TRBV10-1 to TRBJ2-7, with TRBD1 identical over 8 bases. Sequenced input: distant non-tumor lung tissue. The TCR was taken from a man between 60 and 75 years old with non-small cell lung cancer. The CDR3 nucleotides read TGCGCCAGCAGTTACCGGACAGGGCTTGAGCAGTACTTC. Translated: CASSYRTGLEQYF.